This record concerns one T cell receptor beta chain sequence. Survey-level immunoSEQ sequencing profiled the TCR beta repertoire. Some clones are missing from TCRdb's copy, which holds only in-frame ones; the method was immunoSEQ multiplex PCR. This sample has 45,000 to 60,000 clones, with 93% found just once. Per germline, CDR1 SGHTA and CDR2 FQGTGA. The CDR3 is made up of 15 amino acids. With V trimmed by 2 bases and J by 0 bases, 1 base remained unmatched. The V and J genes are TRBV7-3 and TRBJ2-7; TRBD1 aligns across 10 bases. Sequenced: PBMCs. This sequence was found in a middle-aged man with rheumatoid arthritis. CDR3 coding DNA: TGTGCCAGCAGCTTAGGGACAGGGGTCTCCTACGAGCAGTACTTC. As protein: CASSLGTGVSYEQYF.